Each of the 17 T cell receptor beta chains below was sequenced from the same sample in a study of alternative splicing in chronic myeloid leukemia remission. At the level of the study: Trial remission samples were taken at major or complete molecular response, at 12 or 24 months.

Each library started from approximately 1,000 ng total RNA with poly-A enrichment. TCRdb reprocessed the bulk RNA-seq reads, keeping one entry per CDR3 protein, no DNA. The sample gives some 150 distinct CDR3 sequences, roughly 94% of which show up once; about a sixth is in the top ten. Sequences were derived from PBMCs or total blood leukocytes (not recorded which), sampled during remission. The receptor source for this set is an adult with chronic myeloid leukemia.

V usage is TRBV10-3 and J usage is TRBJ2-7; TCRdb's assignment of TRBD2 cannot be checked, as there is no DNA. The V gene's germline CDR1 is ENHRY and CDR2 SYGVKD. The CDR3 has 16 residues. This CDR3 is CAISEPSGAALSEQYF.

The chain links TRBV28 to TRBJ1-5. The CDR3 has 14 residues. Germline values: CDR1 MDHEN, CDR2 SYDVKM. The CDR3 loop reads CASSFPDRYQPQHF.

The rearrangement joins TRBV30 to TRBJ1-2. Germline values: CDR1 GTSNPN, CDR2 SVGIG (reference sequence). This CDR3 contains 11 residues. CDR3 sequence: CAWSGPSVSTF.

This sequence joins TRBV7-9 and TRBJ2-7. This CDR3 contains 16 residues. Per germline, CDR1 SEHNR and CDR2 FQNEAQ (reference sequence). The CDR3 sequence: CASSSDRDFPSYEQYF.

The V gene is TRBV6-2 or TRBV6-3, the J gene TRBJ1-1. Germline values: CDR1 MNHEY, CDR2 SVGEGT. There are 11 residues in the CDR3. The CDR3 loop is CASSYPTEAFF.

The gene calls are TRBV27 and TRBJ2-2; TCRdb gives TRBD2 as the D gene, but with no DNA this cannot be confirmed. The CDR3 is made up of 17 amino acids. Germline V CDR1 and CDR2: MNHEY, SMNVEV (reference sequence). This CDR3 reads CASSLIRGGRNTGELFF.

This clonotype was recorded once. The V call is TRBV7-9, the J call TRBJ1-1. The CDR3 loop spans 14 amino acids. The V gene's germline CDR1 is SEHNR and CDR2 FQNEAQ (reference sequence). CDR3 sequence reads: CASSLVQPNTEAFF.

This chain links TRBV19 with TRBJ2-1; the TCRdb D gene call, TRBD2, has no DNA to confirm it. CDR3 length equals 15 residues. Germline loops: CDR1 LNHDA, CDR2 SQIVND (reference sequence). The chain's CDR3 is CASTPASGANNEQFF.

V usage is TRBV6-6 and J usage is TRBJ2-7. CDR3 length: 12 residues. The V gene's germline CDR1 is MNHNY and CDR2 SVGAGI (reference sequence). This CDR3 is CASTGTPYEQYF.

The chain employs TRBV7-2 and TRBJ1-1. This CDR3 contains 14 residues. The V gene's germline CDR1 is SGHTA and CDR2 FQGNSA. CDR3 loop: CASSLSFRNTEAFF.

This clonotype was recorded once. The V and J genes are TRBV19 and TRBJ2-1; the D gene TCRdb calls, TRBD1, cannot be checked with no DNA. The germline gives CDR1 LNHDA, CDR2 SQIVND (reference sequence). This CDR3 is built from 13 residues. The CDR3 protein is CASAPRQGNEQFF.

The V gene is TRBV29-1, the J gene TRBJ2-1. This CDR3 spans 10 amino acids. The germline gives CDR1 SQVTM, CDR2 ANQGSEA. CDR3 loop: CSVGGDEQFF.

The chain is built from TRBV11-2 and TRBJ2-7; TCRdb gives TRBD2 as the D gene, but with no DNA this cannot be confirmed. Germline CDR1 reads SGHAT; CDR2 reads FQNNGV. The CDR3 covers 16 residues. CDR3 sequence: CASSLRVAGRSYEQYF. Based on the CDR3 plus reference TRBV11-2 and TRBJ2-7, the full variable domain is EAGVAQSPRYKIIEKRQSVAFWCNPISGHATLYWYQQILGQGPKLLIQFQNNGVVDDSQLPKDRFSAERLKGVDSTLKIQPAKLEDSAVYLCASSLRVAGRSYEQYFGPGTRLTVT.

This chain uses TRBV14 with TRBJ1-1; TCRdb calls TRBD1, which cannot be checked without DNA. Germline values: CDR1 SGHDN, CDR2 FVKESK. The CDR3 consists of 13 residues. Here the CDR3 reads CASSHRGHTEAFF.

J is TRBJ2-5 and V is TRBV20/OR9-2; checking the TCRdb D call of TRBD1 is not possible without DNA. TRBV20/OR9-2 is designated an ORF whose function remains uncertain. There are 13 residues in the CDR3. This CDR3 reads CSAITVGQETQYF.

The chain has TRBV10-2 and TRBJ2-3. This CDR3 is 15 amino acids long. Germline V gene lookup returns CDR1 WSHSY and CDR2 SAAADI. The CDR3 loop reads CASSFGTASTDTQYF.

The V and J genes are TRBV19 and TRBJ1-6. The CDR3 has 16 residues. Germline CDR1 is LNHDA and CDR2 is SQIVND (reference sequence). The CDR3: CASSRRGERYNSPLHF. Complete variable domain (other parts from reference TRBV19 and TRBJ1-6): DGGITQSPKYLFRKEGQNVTLSCEQNLNHDAMYWYRQDPGQGLRLIYYSQIVNDFQKGDIAEGYSVSREKKESFPLTVTSAQKNPTAFYLCASSRRGERYNSPLHFGNGTRLTVT.